In its sample, the clone carrying this T cell receptor (beta chain) was seen a few times. Antigen specificity is unknown. Assay: immunoSEQ multiplex PCR; the TCRdb copy retains only in-frame clones and omits some. This table holds roughly 48,000 clones, 94% found once. This sample was taken from a study of T cell therapy after organ transplantation. Turning to the study itself: T cells were expanded about 2 weeks with 30 CMV class I/II epitopes. Findings and limits, study-wide: Nonresponders had marked pretherapy clonal expansions and little post-therapy change. Low CD8+ T cell yield possibly reduced coverage, hiding nonresponder expansions.

Trimming at V came to 1 base and at J to 7 bases, leaving 9 bases not matched to a gene. This CDR3 has 16 amino acids. Germline lookup yields CDR1 LGHNA and CDR2 YNFKEQ. Material: CD8+ T cells from blood, obtained before autologous CMV-specific T cell therapy. This rearrangement joins TRBV4-2 to TRBJ1-4; 7 positions match TRBD1. The clonotype was recovered from a human patient who had received a solid organ transplant and had CMV disease. The CDR3 spells CASSQGVTGAVEKLFF. The CDR3, as DNA: TGTGCCAGCAGCCAAGGGGTAACAGGGGCAGTTGAAAAACTGTTTTTT.